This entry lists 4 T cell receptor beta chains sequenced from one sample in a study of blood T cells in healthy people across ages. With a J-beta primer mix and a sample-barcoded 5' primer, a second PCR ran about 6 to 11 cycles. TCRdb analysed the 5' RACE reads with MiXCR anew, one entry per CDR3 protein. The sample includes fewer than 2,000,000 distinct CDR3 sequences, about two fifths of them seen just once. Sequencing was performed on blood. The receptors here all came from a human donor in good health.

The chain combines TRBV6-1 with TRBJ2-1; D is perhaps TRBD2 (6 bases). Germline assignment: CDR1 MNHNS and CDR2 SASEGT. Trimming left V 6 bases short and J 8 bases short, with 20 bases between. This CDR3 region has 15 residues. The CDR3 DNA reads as TGTGCCAGCAGCGAGGATGGGTCAGGAGGGTATGAGCAGTTCTTC. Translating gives CASSEDGSGGYEQFF.

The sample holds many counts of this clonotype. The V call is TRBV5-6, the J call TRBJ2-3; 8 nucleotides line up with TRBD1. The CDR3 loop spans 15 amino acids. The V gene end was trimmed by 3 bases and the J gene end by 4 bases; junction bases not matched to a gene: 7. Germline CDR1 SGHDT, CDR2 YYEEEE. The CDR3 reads CASSSGQGWADTQYF. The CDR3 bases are TGTGCCAGCAGCTCAGGACAGGGTTGGGCAGATACGCAGTATTTT.

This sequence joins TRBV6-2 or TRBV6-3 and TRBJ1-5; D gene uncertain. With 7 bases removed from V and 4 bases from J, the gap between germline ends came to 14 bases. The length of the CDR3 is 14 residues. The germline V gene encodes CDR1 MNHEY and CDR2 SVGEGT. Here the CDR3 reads CASISRTRNQPQHF. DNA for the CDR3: TGTGCCAGCATTTCGAGAACGAGAAATCAGCCCCAGCATTTT.

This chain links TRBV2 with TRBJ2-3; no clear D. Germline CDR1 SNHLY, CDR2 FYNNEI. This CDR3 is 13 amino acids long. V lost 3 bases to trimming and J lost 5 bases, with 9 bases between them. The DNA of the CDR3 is TGTGCCAGCAGTGATGTAGACCAAGATACGCAGTATTTT. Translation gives CASSDVDQDTQYF.